The 9 T cell receptor beta chains listed next were all sequenced from one sample in a study of T-cell reconstitution after alpha-beta-depleted transplantation in children. Unique molecular identifiers were incorporated into the prepared TCRbeta library. MiXCR was run by TCRdb on the PCR reads, yielding one entry per CDR3 protein. The sample has 500,000 or so distinct CDR3 sequences; 30% to 35% are singletons. Sequenced material: PBMCs from the stem cell graft donor, taken from the stem cell graft. Receptors originate from a human donor who donated a stem cell graft to a child with aplastic anemia.

V is TRBV4-3 and J is TRBJ2-7; D is unresolved. V was cut by 5 bases and J by 0 bases, with 14 bases left in between. CDR3 length: 15 residues. The V gene's germline CDR1 is LGHNA and CDR2 YSLEER. The CDR3 sequence is CASSISPIGSYEQYF. The CDR3 DNA reads TGCGCCAGCAGCATCTCCCCAATAGGCTCCTACGAGCAGTACTTC.

This clonotype was counted only a few times. The chain joins TRBV28 to TRBJ2-5, with no clear D. This CDR3 has 14 residues. Trimming took off 2 bases at V and 8 bases at J, with 15 bases between the two ends. The germline CDR1 and CDR2 sequences are MDHEN and SYDVKM. Written as DNA, the CDR3 is TGTGCCAGCAGTTTACCATCGACATACGCAACCCAGTACTTC. Translation gives CASSLPSTYATQYF.

This clonotype was seen only a few times. The J gene is TRBJ2-1, the V gene TRBV6-1, with 8 positions matching TRBD1. The CDR3 consists of 16 residues. J gave up 2 bases and V 2 bases, and 5 bases lay outside the gene matches. Per germline, CDR1 MNHNS and CDR2 SASEGT. DNA for the CDR3: TGTGCCAGCAGTGAACCCAGGGGGCCTACCTACAATGAGCAGTTCTTC. Translation: CASSEPRGPTYNEQFF.

This clonotype was observed a few times. V is TRBV12-3 or TRBV12-4 and J is TRBJ2-7; 12 bases line up with TRBD2. The V gene end was trimmed by 6 bases and the J gene end by 0 bases; junction bases not matched to a gene: 3. The CDR3 contains 15 residues. The CDR3 DNA follows: TGTGCCAGCAGCTCTAGCGGGAGGGCCTCCTACGAGCAGTACTTC. The encoded protein is CASSSSGRASYEQYF.

The gene calls are TRBV27 and TRBJ2-7; 7 bases line up with TRBD1. Germline V lookup: CDR1 MNHEY, CDR2 SMNVEV (reference sequence). The CDR3 length is 14 residues. V shed 5 bases, J shed 2 bases, and the junction held 6 bases outside the gene matches. Here the CDR3 DNA reads TGTGCCAGCAGTCCAAGGGACAGTCCCTACGAGCAGTACGTC. Translation: CASSPRDSPYEQYV.

Only a few counts were recorded for this clonotype. The J gene is TRBJ2-3, the V gene TRBV20-1, with 16 bases matching TRBD2. Losses at the gene ends were 2 bases for V and 6 bases for J; bases not matched to a gene: 11. This CDR3 spans 18 amino acids. From germline, CDR1 is DFQATT and CDR2 SNEGSKA (reference sequence). The CDR3 sequence: CSARSGLAGGPIMDTQYF. As DNA, the CDR3 is TGCAGTGCTAGATCGGGACTAGCGGGAGGGCCAATCATGGATACGCAGTATTTT.

The chain employs TRBV6-2 or TRBV6-3 and TRBJ2-1, with 11 bases fitting TRBD2. V was clipped by 6 bases and J by 6 bases; unmatched bases: 13. This CDR3 comprises 17 residues. Germline V gene lookup returns CDR1 MNHEY and CDR2 SVGEGT. The CDR3 bases are TGTGCCAGCAGCGATGGACTAGCGGGTGTCGTGCCCAATGAGCAGTTCTTC. This translates into CASSDGLAGVVPNEQFF.

This clonotype was observed a handful of times. V is TRBV12-3 or TRBV12-4 and J is TRBJ2-1; perhaps TRBD2 as D (6 bases). V lost 4 bases, J lost 3 bases, and 13 bases lay in between. The CDR3 contains 15 residues. The CDR3 spells CASSWGWGVYNEQFF. The CDR3 DNA reads as TGTGCCAGCAGTTGGGGTTGGGGGGTCTACAATGAGCAGTTCTTC.

This clonotype was found a few times. This rearrangement joins TRBV29-1 to TRBJ1-2, with unresolved D. Germline-derived CDR1 and CDR2 are SQVTM and ANQGSEA. The CDR3 sequence is 12 residues long. Trimming stripped 3 bases from V and 5 bases from J, with 10 bases between. Here the CDR3 reads CSVDFGSYGYTF. The CDR3 nucleotides read TGCAGCGTTGATTTTGGGAGTTATGGCTACACCTTC.